The text below deals with one TCR beta chain. The data derive from a study of technical replicates of blood from several donors. V dropped 0 bases and J dropped 4 bases, with 7 bases sitting between them. Germline CDR1 reads SGHRS; CDR2 reads YFSETQ. The CDR3 covers 14 residues. Sequencing was performed with immunoSEQ multiplex PCR; in TCRdb, only in-frame clones are kept and a portion is missing. The sample lists around 81,000 clones; approximately 75% were seen once. This receptor was identified in a human donor in good health. Some clones in this sample may be carry-over from other donors' samples. This chain links TRBV5-1 with TRBJ1-4; no definite D call. Specimen: PBMCs. CDR3 residues: CASSLGAGNEKLFF. The DNA of the CDR3 is TGCGCCAGCAGCTTGGGTGCCGGTAATGAAAAACTGTTTTTT.